This T cell receptor beta chain was documented in a study of cytomegalovirus exposure and HLA in healthy donors. Primers for the PCR totalled 60 Vbeta and 13 Jbeta. Original processing methods: In a later analysis, the count reached 82 million or so unique TCR beta chains, with roughly 11 million shared. The data were produced by immunoSEQ multiplex PCR, yet TCRdb's version contains in-frame clones alone and is incomplete. From that table come the V and J calls and clone size; the DNA was used to work out D and trimming. The sample comprises 55,000 to 70,000 clones, 55% to 80% of which are singletons, and more than 2.5% rests with the top ten. The CDR3 is 16 residues long. Germline CDR1 MDHEN, CDR2 SYDVKM. Losses at the gene ends were 7 bases for V and 4 bases for J; bases not matched to a gene: 12. Whole-study results and caveats: In a later analysis, TCR association rates varied by HLA locus: DRB1 most, HLA-C fewest.

About this clone itself: The antigen is unknown.

This TCR derives from a woman aged 50 to 60 in good health and CMV-seronegative. The J gene is TRBJ2-3, the V gene TRBV28; 9 nucleotides line up with TRBD1. Sample: PBMCs. The CDR3 protein is CASNSLGTGFSDTQYF. The DNA for the CDR3 is TGTGCCAGCAACTCCCTTGGGACAGGGTTTTCAGATACGCAGTATTTT.